This T cell receptor beta chain was captured by sequencing in a study of Graves' ophthalmopathy and Graves' hyperthyroidism. Many counts were recorded for this clonotype. The antigen remains undetermined. Study results and caveats: Blood also harbored most expanded thyroid clonotypes above 0.001 frequency.

Ineligible for inclusion were patients with other autoimmune diseases, uncontrolled infections, pregnancy or lactation. RNA transcripts provided the template for amplifying TCR beta CDR3 regions. A first-round RT-PCR used HTBI primers, followed by a second-round multiplex PCR. TCRdb called the multiplex PCR reads again in MiXCR, with one record for every CDR3 protein. The table has under 400,000 distinct CDR3 sequences, about a sixth seen once; the top ten hold 12%. The germline V gene encodes CDR1 SGHAT and CDR2 FQNNGV. CDR3 length: 16 amino acids. The junction had 7 bases not matched to a gene; V was cut back by 5 bases and J by 0 bases.

The J gene is TRBJ2-5, the V gene TRBV11-2; 9 positions agree with TRBD2. This receptor was identified in an adult man with Graves' ophthalmopathy. Sequenced: peripheral blood. The CDR3 region is CASSHQAGGHQETQYF. Here the CDR3 DNA reads TGTGCCAGCAGCCATCAAGCGGGGGGCCACCAAGAGACCCAGTACTTC. The variable domain in full, completed from reference TRBV11-2 and TRBJ2-5, reads EAGVAQSPRYKIIEKRQSVAFWCNPISGHATLYWYQQILGQGPKLLIQFQNNGVVDDSQLPKDRFSAERLKGVDSTLKIQPAKLEDSAVYLCASSHQAGGHQETQYFGPGTRLLVL.